This TCR beta chain was found in a study of CD8 T cells in ankylosing spondylitis (dated by TCRdb to 2015 to 2018). Notes on the research overall: To find TCR variants linked to disease, the study profiled T cell receptor beta repertoires in ankylosing spondylitis patients and healthy donors. Peripheral blood samples were taken, and synovial fluid was additionally collected from ankylosing spondylitis patients. The whole study cohort included over a hundred healthy donors and 20 to 30 ankylosing spondylitis patients.

What the research found in general, with its limitations: A CD8+ phenotype was shown by the disease-linked clones, which were found at relatively low frequencies in peripheral blood. Blood from ankylosing spondylitis patients appeared to be characterized by a TCR beta motif composed of about eight highly homologous amino acid variants. Some of the motif variants had been reported before in the synovial fluid and blood of reactive arthritis patients, a finding that suggests common disease-initiation mechanisms. According to the report, matched synovial fluid samples from ankylosing spondylitis patients were significantly enriched for the disease-linked clones.

Instrument on record: Illumina HiSeq 2500. Quantitative 5'-RACE with molecular barcodes was the method used to prepare the TCR beta libraries. The authors' analysis ran thus. A new computational method based on a probabilistic model of VDJ rearrangement was used to identify disease-linked TCR variants. Through fastp at Q25 and MiXCR, TCRdb rebuilt clones from the public reads, retaining in-frame beta chains. All rows with the same CDR3 protein become a single entry with the most common DNA and genes. The V and J calls, along with clone size, are taken from TCRdb and not from the paper's own processing. For this sample there are 250,000 to 300,000 distinct CDR3 sequences; 15% to 20% appear just once. Of the sample, under 8.5% is held by the ten largest clones. CDR1 SGHRS and CDR2 YFSETQ were looked up in the germline V gene. V is cut by 7 bases and J by 0 bases, and the space between the germline ends is 10 bases. The CDR3 runs 13 amino acids, cysteine and phenylalanine included. The read is trimmed to its CDR3 DNA, 39 bases read in frame from base 1.

In this sample, this clonotype turned up many times. Its antigen is currently not known. Base qualities are missing; no much larger clone stands one base away. The chain uses TRBV5-1 and TRBJ1-1; the D gene identity is not certain. The sequenced sample consisted of blood, either unsorted or a sorted T cell fraction (not recorded which). The source is a male donor with ankylosing spondylitis or in good health (not recorded which). The DNA is as follows: TGCGCCAGCGGAACCGCGATGAACACTGAAGCTTTCTTT. Its amino acids are CASGTAMNTEAFF.